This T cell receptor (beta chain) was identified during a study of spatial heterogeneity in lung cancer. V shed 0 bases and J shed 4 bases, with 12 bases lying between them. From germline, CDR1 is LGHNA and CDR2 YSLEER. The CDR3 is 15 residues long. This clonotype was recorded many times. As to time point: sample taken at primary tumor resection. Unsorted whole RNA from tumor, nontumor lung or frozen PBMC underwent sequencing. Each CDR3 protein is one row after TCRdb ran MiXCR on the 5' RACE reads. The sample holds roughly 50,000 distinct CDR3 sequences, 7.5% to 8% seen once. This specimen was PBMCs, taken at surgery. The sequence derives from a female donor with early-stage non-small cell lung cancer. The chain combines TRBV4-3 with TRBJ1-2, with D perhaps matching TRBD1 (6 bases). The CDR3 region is CASSQDQGRGYGYTF. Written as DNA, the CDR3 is TGCGCCAGCAGCCAAGATCAGGGGCGCGGCTATGGCTACACCTTC.